This is a list of T cell receptor beta chains from one sample in a study of T cell responses to AZD1222 COVID-19 vaccine. Here immunoSEQ multiplex PCR was the method, and the copy in TCRdb shows in-frame clones only, minus some. Of tens of thousands of clones detected, approximately 87% appear once; the ten largest clones hold about 12%. The sequencing here drew on peripheral blood, taken 28 days after the second AZD1222 dose. These receptor sequences come from an adult who received the AZD1222 COVID-19 vaccine. Both conserved end residues are part of each CDR3. A D gene is named only where the DNA matches it firmly. Clone size is given for some rows only: seen once, a few or many times, or a class if the clone is expanded.

>.|TRBJ2-2|TRBV7-3|.
TGTGCCAGCAGCCTCGTGTTGGGGGGCGCCGGGGAGCTGTTTTTT
CASSLVLGGAGELFF
>.|TRBJ1-5|TRBV28|.
TGTGCCACGGGCGCCCCGATCAATTATAGCAATCAGCCCCAGCATTTT
CATGAPINYSNQPQHF
>.|TRBJ2-7|TRBV29-1|TRBD2
TGCAGCGTTGAATTACATCCTCGGTCTAGCGGAACCTACGAGCAGTACTTC
CSVELHPRSSGTYEQYF
>.|TRBJ2-7|TRBV11-1|TRBD2
TGTGCCAGCAGCTTCGGACTAGCGGACTCCTACGAGCAGTACTTC
CASSFGLADSYEQYF
>.|TRBJ1-2|TRBV6-2/TRBV6-3|.
TGTGCCAGCAGTTACTGGGGGGGGAAATCGGATGGCTACACCTTC
CASSYWGGKSDGYTF
>.|TRBJ2-7|TRBV4-2|TRBD2
TGTGCCAGCAGCCAAGGGCGGGGGACCTACGAGCAGTACTTC
CASSQGRGTYEQYF
>.|TRBJ1-5|TRBV19|.
TGTGCCAGTAGTTTCAGAGCGATCAATCAGCCCCAGCATTTT
CASSFRAINQPQHF
>.|TRBJ2-2|TRBV6-5|.
TGTGCCACCCTTCGAGACAGGAACACCGGGGAGCTGTTTTTT
CATLRDRNTGELFF
>.|TRBJ2-1|TRBV7-2|.
TGTGCCAGCAGCCCAACTAGAGGTGAGCAGTTCTTC
CASSPTRGEQFF
>.|TRBJ1-6|TRBV28|.
TGTGCCAGCAGTAAGGGAAATTCACCCCTCCACTTT
CASSKGNSPLHF
>few|TRBJ2-1|TRBV7-3|.
TGTGCCAGCAGCTTAGGCGGAAGGGCCGGTAATGAGCAGTTCTTC
CASSLGGRAGNEQFF
>.|TRBJ2-3|TRBV6-1|.
TGTGCCAGCAGTGAAGTGAGGGGGGCCGGGGCAGATACGCAGTATTTT
CASSEVRGAGADTQYF
>.|TRBJ2-3|TRBV12-5|TRBD2
TGTGCTAGTGGTTTGGTCAGACTAGCGGGACAAGGGGATACGCAGTATTTT
CASGLVRLAGQGDTQYF
>once|TRBJ1-1|TRBV25-1|.
TGTGCCAGCTCTACCTCTAGGGTGGGGGAAGCTTTCTTT
CASSTSRVGEAFF
>.|TRBJ2-7|TRBV7-3|TRBD2
TGTGCCAGCAGCGTTGGGGTTAGACTAGCGGGAGGGCTGGGACCCTACGAGCAGTACTTC
CASSVGVRLAGGLGPYEQYF